What follows is one TCR beta chain and its context. The data stem from a study of blood T cell repertoires in COVID-19. Study information: The United States, Italy and Spain were the sources of the acute and convalescent COVID-19 samples. Nucleic acid was either cDNA or gDNA, and it came from T cells, B-cell-depleted T cells, or PBMCs.

Deletions cut 1 base from V and 7 bases from J, with 19 bases between. Germline V gene sequence: CDR1 SGHTA, CDR2 FQGNSA. CDR3 length: 16 residues. In the original workflow: Nucleated cell counts were estimated from reference gene primer amplification. Profiled with immunoSEQ multiplex PCR; TCRdb holds only in-frame clones, not every one. V, J and clone size are those of that table, while D and trimming were read from the DNA. The sample contains 45,000 to 55,000 clones, 90% of which appear only once. V and J are TRBV7-2 and TRBJ1-2, with a possible D match to TRBD1 (5 bases). Source material: peripheral blood. The receptor was isolated from a woman aged 35 to 49 with active COVID-19. The CDR3 coding sequence is TGTGCCAGCAGCTTAGAACTTAAGGGACTCGGTAGTGGCTACACCTTC. Amino acids: CASSLELKGLGSGYTF.